Listed here are 12 T cell receptor delta chains from one sample, sequenced in a study of gamma-delta T cells after stem cell transplantation. TCRdb fed the RT-PCR reads into CATT to redo clone calling. The sample records 8,500 to 13,000 delta-chain clones, around 1.4% being singletons. Sequencing was performed on gamma-delta T cells. The receptors originated from a human donor. It is not recorded whose cells these are; they may come from a transplant donor.

There are a few counts of this clone. The protein TCRdb gives is from a much larger clone and does not agree with this DNA's translation at residues 10 and 12, likely a read error; the protein shown here comes from the DNA. The chain carries TRDV2 and TRDJ1; 9 bases fit TRDD3. V gave up 2 bases and J gave up 0 bases; unmatched junction bases: 18. Per the germline V gene, CDR1 is GEAIGNYY and CDR2 is EKD. This CDR3 contains 20 residues. Here the CDR3 DNA reads TGTGCCTGTGACAAAGTTACTGGGGGAGGACCAGCTCAGGACACCGATAAACTCATCTTT. This sequence encodes CACDKVTGGGPAQDTDKLIF.

A note on this clone: TCRdb's protein for this DNA is that of a much larger clone and differs from the translation at residue 10, likely a read error; the protein shown is the DNA translation. V is TRDV2 and J is TRDJ3; 9 bases map to TRDD3. There are 19 residues in the CDR3. In germline, CDR1 is GEAIGNYY, CDR2 EKD. Unmatched junction bases numbered 7, after V lost 2 bases and J lost 0 bases. The CDR3 sequence is CACDILGDEGSWDTRQMFF. The CDR3 DNA is TGTGCCTGTGACATACTGGGGGACGAGGGCTCCTGGGACACCCGACAGATGTTTTTC.

This clone was found a few times. TCRdb records a much larger clone's protein for this DNA, with a difference at residue 13 that likely arises from a read error; the protein given is the translation of the DNA. The chain combines TRDV2 with TRDJ1; 8 bases are a match to TRDD3. The CDR3 is 17 residues long. Germline CDR1 GEAIGNYY, CDR2 EKD. CDR3 nucleotides: TGTGCCTGTGACACCGTCTGGGGGACCCTATACACCGGTAAACTCATCTTT. Residues: CACDTVWGTLYTGKLIF.

This clone is labeled medium-sized. This chain joins TRDV2 and TRDJ1; 9 bases match TRDD3. V shed 0 bases and J 6 bases; nucleotides not matched to a gene: 13. This CDR3 comprises 17 residues. In germline, CDR1 is GEAIGNYY, CDR2 EKD. CDR3 residues: CACDTVSPMGDMNKLIF. CDR3 coding DNA: TGTGCCTGTGACACCGTGTCGCCGATGGGGGATATGAATAAACTCATCTTT.

As for this clone: This likely reflects a read error, since a far larger clone is one base away. V is TRDV2 and J is TRDJ1; TRDD3 agrees at 13 bases. Germline V gene sequence: CDR1 GEAIGNYY, CDR2 EKD. CDR3 length: 23 amino acids. The CDR3 DNA reads as TGTGCCCGTGACCCAGTACTGGGGGATACGCGTGATTCTAGCGGAATGTACACCGATAAACTCATCTTT. Protein: CARDPVLGDTRDSSGMYTDKLIF.

As for this clone: A single base is all that separates this from a far larger clone, so a read error is likely. Other DNA sequences in this specimen translate into the identical CDR3. This chain connects TRDV2 to TRDJ1; no definite D call. In germline, CDR1 is GEAIGNYY, CDR2 EKD. The CDR3 runs 14 residues. The CDR3 loop reads CACDTVGSGDKLIF. In DNA, the CDR3 is TGTGCCTGCGACACCGTCGGGAGTGGTGATAAACTCATCTTT.

In its sample, this clone ranks as medium-sized. In the same sample, other DNA sequences code for this CDR3. The genes are TRDV2 and TRDJ1; 8 positions agree with TRDD3. V shed 3 bases and J 8 bases; nucleotides not matched to a gene: 25. The CDR3 is 19 residues long. Germline values: CDR1 GEAIGNYY, CDR2 EKD. DNA for the CDR3: TGTGCCTGTGACCCTTTGGGGGATCTTACGTCGGTTCGCCCAACAAAACTCATCTTT. The encoded protein is CACDPLGDLTSVRPTKLIF.

This clone was seen ten or more times. Different DNA sequences within this sample yield the same CDR3. The chain is built from TRDV2 and TRDJ3; 9 nucleotides match TRDD3. Germline V gives CDR1 GEAIGNYY, CDR2 EKD. This CDR3 spans 20 amino acids. V shed 1 base, J shed 1 base, and the junction held 10 bases outside the gene matches. In DNA, the CDR3 is TGTGCCTGTGACACAACTACTGGGGGAGAACAATCCTGGGACACCCGACAGATGTTTTTC. Translated: CACDTTTGGEQSWDTRQMFF.

This clone was counted only a few times. TCRdb assigns this DNA the protein of a much larger clone, which departs from its translation at residue 3; this likely reflects a read error, and the protein shown comes from translating the DNA. The genes are TRDV2 and TRDJ1, with D maybe TRDD3 (6 bases). The germline CDR1 and CDR2 sequences are GEAIGNYY and EKD. This CDR3 region has 15 residues. The CDR3 loop is CARDSMGVHTDKLIF. Here the CDR3 DNA reads TGTGCCCGTGACTCTATGGGGGTTCACACCGATAAACTCATCTTT.

This clone was observed a few times. The protein in TCRdb stems from a much larger clone and differs at residue 9 from this DNA's translation, likely a read error; here the protein is translated from the DNA. The chain recombines TRDV2 with TRDJ3; D is perhaps TRDD3 (5 bases). The CDR3 is made up of 19 amino acids. V was cut by 1 base and J by 0 bases, with 15 bases left in between. From germline, CDR1 is GEAIGNYY and CDR2 EKD. CDR3 bases: TGTGCCTGTGACACGATACAGTCCTCCTCCTCCTGGGACACCCGACAGATGTTTTTC. Its protein is CACDTIQSSSSWDTRQMFF.

The chain is built from TRDV2 and TRDJ1; weak D call: TRDD3 (6 bases). Germline values: CDR1 GEAIGNYY, CDR2 EKD. This CDR3 is 20 amino acids long. V was clipped by 0 bases and J by 0 bases, with 25 bases between them. CDR3 protein: CACDTVPPPGGLGHTDKLIF. CDR3 bases: TGTGCCTGTGACACCGTACCTCCACCGGGCGGACTGGGACACACCGATAAACTCATCTTT.

This clone came up many times. This chain connects TRDV2 to TRDJ1, with 9 nucleotides matching TRDD3. The CDR3 is made up of 18 amino acids. CDR1 is GEAIGNYY, CDR2 EKD, per germline. Germline trimming cut 0 bases from V and 2 bases from J; bases unmatched to any gene: 12. The CDR3 reads CACDTVSGDTRETDKLIF. Here the CDR3 DNA reads TGTGCCTGTGACACCGTTTCTGGGGATACGCGGGAGACCGATAAACTCATCTTT.